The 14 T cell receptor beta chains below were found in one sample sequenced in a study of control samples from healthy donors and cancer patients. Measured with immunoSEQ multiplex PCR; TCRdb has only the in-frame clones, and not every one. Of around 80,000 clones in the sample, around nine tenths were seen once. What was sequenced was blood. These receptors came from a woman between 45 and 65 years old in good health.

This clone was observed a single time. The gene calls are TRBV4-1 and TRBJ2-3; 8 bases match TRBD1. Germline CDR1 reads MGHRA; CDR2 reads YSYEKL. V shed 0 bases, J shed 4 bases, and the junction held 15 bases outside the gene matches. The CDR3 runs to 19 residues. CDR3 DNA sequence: TGCGCCAGCAGCCAAGAAGGGGGGCCGGGACAGGCCCATTCAGATACGCAGTATTTT. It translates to CASSQEGGPGQAHSDTQYF.

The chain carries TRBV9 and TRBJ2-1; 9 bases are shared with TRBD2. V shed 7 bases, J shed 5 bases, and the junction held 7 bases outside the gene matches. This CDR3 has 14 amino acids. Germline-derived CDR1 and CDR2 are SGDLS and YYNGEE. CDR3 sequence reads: CASGRLADNNEQFF. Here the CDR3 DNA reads TGTGCCAGCGGTAGACTAGCGGACAACAATGAGCAGTTCTTC. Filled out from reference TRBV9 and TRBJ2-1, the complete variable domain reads DSGVTQTPKHLITATGQRVTLRCSPRSGDLSVYWYQQSLDQGLQFLIQYYNGEERAKGNILERFSAQQFPDLHSELNLSSLELGDSALYFCASGRLADNNEQFFGPGTRLTVL.

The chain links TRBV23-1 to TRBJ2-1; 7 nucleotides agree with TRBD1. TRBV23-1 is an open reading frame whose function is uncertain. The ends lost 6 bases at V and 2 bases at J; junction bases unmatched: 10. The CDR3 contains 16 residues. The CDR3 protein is CASSRPGQTTYNEQFF. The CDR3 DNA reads TGCGCCAGCAGCCGACCGGGACAGACCACCTACAATGAGCAGTTCTTC.

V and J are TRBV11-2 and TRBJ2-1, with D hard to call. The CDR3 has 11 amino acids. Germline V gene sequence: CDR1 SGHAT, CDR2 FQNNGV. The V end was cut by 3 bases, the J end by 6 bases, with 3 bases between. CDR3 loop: CASSFFNEQFF. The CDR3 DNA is TGTGCCAGCAGCTTTTTCAATGAGCAGTTCTTC.

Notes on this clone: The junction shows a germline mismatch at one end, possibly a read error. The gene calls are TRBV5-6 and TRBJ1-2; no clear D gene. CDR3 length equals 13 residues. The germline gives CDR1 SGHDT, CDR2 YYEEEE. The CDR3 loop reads CASNLRVGDGYTF. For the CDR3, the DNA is TGTGCCAGCAACTTGCGGGTGGGTGATGGCTACACCTTC.

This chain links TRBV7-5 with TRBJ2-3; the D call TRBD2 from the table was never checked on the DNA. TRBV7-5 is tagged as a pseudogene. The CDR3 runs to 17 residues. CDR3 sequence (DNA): TGTGCCAGAAGCCAATACGGACTAGCGGGCGAATCAGATACGCAGTATTTT. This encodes CARSQYGLAGESDTQYF.

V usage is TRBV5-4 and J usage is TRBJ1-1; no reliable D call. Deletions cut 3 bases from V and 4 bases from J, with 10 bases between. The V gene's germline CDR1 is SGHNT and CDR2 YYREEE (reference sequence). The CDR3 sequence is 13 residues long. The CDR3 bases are TGTGCCAGCAGCTCGGGCTTAGGCACTGAAGCTTTCTTT. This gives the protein CASSSGLGTEAFF.

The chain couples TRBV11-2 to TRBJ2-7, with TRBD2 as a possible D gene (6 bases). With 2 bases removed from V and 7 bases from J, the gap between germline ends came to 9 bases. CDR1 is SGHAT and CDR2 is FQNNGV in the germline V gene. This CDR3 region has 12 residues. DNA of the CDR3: TGTGCCAGCAGCTTAACGGGGGATGAGCAGTACTTC. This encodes CASSLTGDEQYF.

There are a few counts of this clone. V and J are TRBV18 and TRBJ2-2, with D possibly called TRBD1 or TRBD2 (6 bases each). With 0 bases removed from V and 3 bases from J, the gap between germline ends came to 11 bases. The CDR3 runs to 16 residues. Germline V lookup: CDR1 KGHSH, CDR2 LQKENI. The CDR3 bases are TGTGCCAGCTCACCACCTTCGGGGGCCGACACCGGGGAGCTGTTTTTT. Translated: CASSPPSGADTGELFF.

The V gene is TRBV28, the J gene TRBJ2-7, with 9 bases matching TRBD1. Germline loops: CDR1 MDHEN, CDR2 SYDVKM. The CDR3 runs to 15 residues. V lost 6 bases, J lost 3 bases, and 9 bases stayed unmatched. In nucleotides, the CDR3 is TGTGCCAGCAGCACCGTGGGACAGGGTCTCTACGAGCAGTACTTC. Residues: CASSTVGQGLYEQYF.

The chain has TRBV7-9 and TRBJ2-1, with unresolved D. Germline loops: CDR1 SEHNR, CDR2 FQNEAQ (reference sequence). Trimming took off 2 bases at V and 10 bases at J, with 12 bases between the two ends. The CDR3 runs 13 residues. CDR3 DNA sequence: TGTGCCAGCAGCTTATTGGGGTTGCAAGAGCAGTTCTTC. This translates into CASSLLGLQEQFF.

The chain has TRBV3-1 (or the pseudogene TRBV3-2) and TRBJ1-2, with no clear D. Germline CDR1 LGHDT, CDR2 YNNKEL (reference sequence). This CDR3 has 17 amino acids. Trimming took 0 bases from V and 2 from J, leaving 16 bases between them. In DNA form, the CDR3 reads TGTGCCAGCAGCCAAGATTCCCCGAAGGACCTCAACTATGGCTACACCTTC. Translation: CASSQDSPKDLNYGYTF.

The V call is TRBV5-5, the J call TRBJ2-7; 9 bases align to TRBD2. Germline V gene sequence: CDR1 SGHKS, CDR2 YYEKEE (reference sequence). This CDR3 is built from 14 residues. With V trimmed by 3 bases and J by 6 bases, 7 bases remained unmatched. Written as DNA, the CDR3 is TGTGCCAGCAGCTGGGCGGGGGGGCCGACCGAGCAGTACTTC. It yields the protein CASSWAGGPTEQYF.

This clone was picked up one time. CDR3 in amino acids: CASSQDIRSSYNEQFF. The CDR3 DNA is TGTGCCAGCAGCCAGGACATACGGAGCTCCTACAATGAGCAGTTCTTC. The chain recombines TRBV5-8 with TRBJ2-1; possibly TRBD1 for D (5 bases). V dropped 4 bases and J dropped 0 bases, with 14 bases sitting between them. CDR1 and CDR2 (germline): SGHTS, YDEGEE. This CDR3 contains 16 residues. The full variable domain, rest sourced from reference TRBV5-8 and TRBJ2-1, is EAGVTQSPTHLIKTRGQQATLRCSPISGHTSVYWYQQALGLGLQFLLWYDEGEERNRGNFPPRFSGRQFPNYSSELNVNALELEDSALYLCASSQDIRSSYNEQFFGPGTRLTVL.